A single sample gave rise to the 2 T cell receptor beta chains below, sequenced in a study of response to subunit inactivated influenza vaccine. Each CDR3 protein gets one entry after TCRdb re-called the RT-PCR reads with MiXCR. The data show approximately 730,000 distinct CDR3 sequences, 11% to 15% seen once. The sequencing used PBMCs from blood, collected roughly 2 weeks before vaccination. These TCRs come from a man in his fifties who received an inactivated influenza vaccine.

In this sample, this clonotype turned up a few times. This chain joins TRBV5-1 and TRBJ2-2, with TRBD1 as a possible D gene (6 bases). CDR3 length: 15 residues. Germline CDR1 and CDR2: SGHRS and YFSETQ. V was cut by 0 bases and J by 6 bases, with 12 bases left in between. CDR3 nucleotide sequence: TGCGCCAGCAGCTTGGGCACAGGGCGGTCCGGGGAGCTGTTTTTT. Translating it yields CASSLGTGRSGELFF.

This chain connects TRBV30 to TRBJ2-7; 10 nucleotides match TRBD2. The CDR3 sequence is 13 residues long. J was trimmed by 2 bases and V by 5 bases; bases with no gene match: 3. In germline, CDR1 is GTSNPN, CDR2 SVGIG (reference sequence). In nucleotides, the CDR3 is TGTGCCTGGGCACTAGCGGGGCCCTACGAGCAGTACTTC. Encoded protein: CAWALAGPYEQYF. Complete variable domain (other parts from reference TRBV30 and TRBJ2-7): SQTIHQWPATLVQPVGSPLSLECTVEGTSNPNLYWYRQAAGRGLQLLFYSVGIGQISSEVPQNLSASRPQDRQFILSSKKLLLSDSGFYLCAWALAGPYEQYFGPGTRLTVT.